This T cell receptor (beta chain) was found in a study of radiation and T cells in renal cell carcinoma. Notes on the study in general: Top tumor clonotypes rose in blood 2 weeks post-radiation, then contracted.

Indicated time point: baseline pretreatment blood. Treatment specified: 15 Gy SBRT to primary tumor, nephrectomy 4 weeks later. Blood was sampled at baseline, 2 weeks and 4 weeks after SBRT. The tumor was a clear cell renal cell carcinoma. TCRdb keeps only in-frame clones here, not all; method: immunoSEQ multiplex PCR. The data contain approximately 150,000 clones, about 88% of them singletons. The CDR3 spans 14 residues. From germline, CDR1 is SGDLS and CDR2 YYNGEE. The J segment lost 9 bases and the V segment lost 2 bases, leaving 8 bases of the junction unmatched. With respect to this clone: Its antigen is unknown.

The gene calls are TRBV9 and TRBJ1-3, with TRBD1 matching over 7 bases. The specimen comprised blood, sampled from a patient whose treatment included radiotherapy and nephrectomy. This receptor was obtained from a woman in her 70s with renal cell carcinoma. As DNA, the CDR3 is TGTGCCAGCAGCGTTGCGAGGGGGCTAGGCACCATATATTTT. This gives the protein CASSVARGLGTIYF. Filled out from reference TRBV9 and TRBJ1-3, the complete variable domain reads DSGVTQTPKHLITATGQRVTLRCSPRSGDLSVYWYQQSLDQGLQFLIQYYNGEERAKGNILERFSAQQFPDLHSELNLSSLELGDSALYFCASSVARGLGTIYFGEGSWLTVV.